This T cell receptor (beta chain) was profiled in a study of patients and donors after allogeneic stem cell transplantation. TCRdb itself ran the RT-PCR reads through MiXCR, one entry per CDR3 protein. Here the sample spans roughly 940,000 distinct CDR3 sequences, around 17% being singletons. CDR3 length: 16 amino acids. Per germline, CDR1 SGHRS and CDR2 YFSETQ. The ends lost 4 bases at V and 4 bases at J; junction bases unmatched: 9. The TCR was taken from a human donor who was either an allogeneic HSCT recipient or a stem cell or donor lymphocyte infusion donor (not recorded which). It is not recorded whose cells these are; they may come from a transplant donor. V is TRBV5-1 and J is TRBJ2-1; 9 bases align to TRBD1. The source material was blood, either unsorted or a sorted T cell fraction (not recorded which). CDR3 amino acids: CASSPLGTGHYNEQFF. In DNA form, the CDR3 reads TGCGCCAGCAGCCCACTCGGGACAGGGCATTACAATGAGCAGTTCTTC.